The subject of this entry is one T cell receptor (beta chain). This entry comes from a study of blood T cell repertoires in COVID-19. Study summary: The United States, Italy and Spain supplied acute and convalescent COVID-19 samples. From T cells, B-cell-depleted T cells, or PBMCs came the material, which was cDNA or gDNA.

The CDR3 loop spans 16 amino acids. J lost 6 bases, V lost 3 bases, and 9 bases had no gene match. CDR1 is MNHEY, CDR2 SVGEGT, per germline. Under the authors' procedure: How many nucleated cells were present was estimated from reference gene primer amplification. Clones were read by immunoSEQ multiplex PCR, and TCRdb kept only the in-frame ones, dropping some. V and J calls and clone size are as listed in that table; D and trimming were resolved from the DNA. The sample yields approximately 190,000 clones, about 88% seen once. Sequencing was carried out using peripheral blood. The V call is TRBV6-2 or TRBV6-3, the J call TRBJ1-5; 9 nucleotides line up with TRBD1. The sequence came from a man aged 30 to 39 with active or convalescent COVID-19. The CDR3 loop reads CASSYSGQGFGQPQHF. CDR3 DNA sequence: TGTGCCAGCAGTTATTCGGGACAGGGCTTCGGTCAGCCCCAGCATTTT.